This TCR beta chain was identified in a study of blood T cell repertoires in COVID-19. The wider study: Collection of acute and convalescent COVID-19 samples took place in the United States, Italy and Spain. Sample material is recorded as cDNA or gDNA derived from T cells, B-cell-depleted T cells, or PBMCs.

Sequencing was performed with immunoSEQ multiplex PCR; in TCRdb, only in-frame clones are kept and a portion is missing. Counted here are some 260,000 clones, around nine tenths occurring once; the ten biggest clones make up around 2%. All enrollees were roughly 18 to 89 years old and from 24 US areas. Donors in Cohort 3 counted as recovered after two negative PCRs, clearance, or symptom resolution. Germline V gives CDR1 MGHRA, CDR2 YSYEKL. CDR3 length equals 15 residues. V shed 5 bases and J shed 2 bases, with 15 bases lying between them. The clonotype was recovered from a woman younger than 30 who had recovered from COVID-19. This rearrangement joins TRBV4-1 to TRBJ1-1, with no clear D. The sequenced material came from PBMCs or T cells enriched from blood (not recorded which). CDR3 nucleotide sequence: TGCGCCAGCAGCGCTGCACAGAGCTTAAACACTGAAGCTTTCTTT. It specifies CASSAAQSLNTEAFF.